These T cell receptor beta chains were read from a single sample in a study of blood T cell repertoires in COVID-19. Data came from immunoSEQ multiplex PCR; TCRdb stores just in-frame clones and leaves some out. The sample lists about 320,000 clones; roughly 86% were seen once. Material: peripheral blood. The receptors were sampled from a woman between 45 and 60 years old with acute or convalescent COVID-19. CDR3s include the opening cysteine and the closing phenylalanine or tryptophan. The D gene is left open where the match is weak. Not all rows give a size; the values are once, few, many and, for expanded clones, a class.

d_call: TRBD1; clone_size: -; j_call: TRBJ1-5; v_call: TRBV28; cdr3_nt: TGTGCCAGTCAGGGGGTCCGGTATAGCAATCAGCCCCAGCATTTT; cdr3_aa: CASQGVRYSNQPQHF
d_call: TRBD1; clone_size: -; j_call: TRBJ2-7; v_call: TRBV6-6; cdr3_nt: TGTGCCAGCAGGGTCTCACAGGGGGTGAAGGACGAGCAGTACTTC; cdr3_aa: CASRVSQGVKDEQYF
d_call: TRBD1; clone_size: -; j_call: TRBJ2-3; v_call: TRBV7-7; cdr3_nt: TGTGCTAGCAGCGAGGGGGCTACCCGCACAGATACGCAGTATTTT; cdr3_aa: CASSEGATRTDTQYF
d_call: TRBD1; clone_size: once; j_call: TRBJ2-3; v_call: TRBV11-3; cdr3_nt: TGTGCCAGCAGCTTAGATCCTTGGACAGGGAGAGGAGATACGCAGTATTTT; cdr3_aa: CASSLDPWTGRGDTQYF
d_call: TRBD2; clone_size: -; j_call: TRBJ2-5; v_call: TRBV7-7; cdr3_nt: TGTGCTAGCAGCCGCCGACTAGCGGGGAAAGAGACCCAGTACTTC; cdr3_aa: CASSRRLAGKETQYF
d_call: -; clone_size: -; j_call: TRBJ2-7; v_call: TRBV4-3; cdr3_nt: TGCGCCAGCAGCCAAGGGCCGTACGAGCAGTACTTC; cdr3_aa: CASSQGPYEQYF
d_call: TRBD1; clone_size: -; j_call: TRBJ1-4; v_call: TRBV28; cdr3_nt: TGTGCCAGCAGTGCCTATATGATGACAGGGGAGAATGAAAAACTGTTTTTT; cdr3_aa: CASSAYMMTGENEKLFF
d_call: -; clone_size: -; j_call: TRBJ2-6; v_call: TRBV28; cdr3_nt: TGTGCCAGCAGTTTTTCCTACAGGCTTCGCTCTGGGGCCAACGTCCTGACTTTC; cdr3_aa: CASSFSYRLRSGANVLTF
d_call: TRBD1; clone_size: -; j_call: TRBJ1-4; v_call: TRBV28; cdr3_nt: TGTGCCAGCAGACCACCCGGGACAGGGGGCCGGGAAGAAAAACTGTTTTTT; cdr3_aa: CASRPPGTGGREEKLFF
d_call: TRBD1; clone_size: -; j_call: TRBJ2-7; v_call: TRBV13; cdr3_nt: TGTGCCAGCAGCGTTGTACCCGACAGGGCGGAAGAGCAGTACTTC; cdr3_aa: CASSVVPDRAEEQYF
d_call: TRBD1; clone_size: -; j_call: TRBJ2-7; v_call: TRBV11-3; cdr3_nt: TGTGCCAGCAGCCTCACAGGGGCTAATTACGAGCAGTACTTC; cdr3_aa: CASSLTGANYEQYF
d_call: TRBD1; clone_size: -; j_call: TRBJ1-2; v_call: TRBV6-1; cdr3_nt: TGTGCCAGCAGTGAATGGGGACAGGGGGATGAAGGCTATGGCTACACCTTC; cdr3_aa: CASSEWGQGDEGYGYTF
d_call: -; clone_size: -; j_call: TRBJ2-3; v_call: TRBV19; cdr3_nt: TGTGCCAGTAGTGATCTCGGGGAAACAGATACGCAGTATTTT; cdr3_aa: CASSDLGETDTQYF
d_call: TRBD2; clone_size: -; j_call: TRBJ2-3; v_call: TRBV24-1; cdr3_nt: TGTGCCACTGGGGGGAGCGGGACCACAGATACGCAGTATTTT; cdr3_aa: CATGGSGTTDTQYF
d_call: TRBD2; clone_size: -; j_call: TRBJ2-3; v_call: TRBV7-9; cdr3_nt: TGTGCCAGCAGCTCCCGGACTAGCGGCACAGATACGCAGTATTTT; cdr3_aa: CASSSRTSGTDTQYF
d_call: TRBD1; clone_size: once; j_call: TRBJ1-5; v_call: TRBV28; cdr3_nt: TGTGCCAGCAGTTTACAGGGGGCAATTCAGCCCCAGCATTTT; cdr3_aa: CASSLQGAIQPQHF
d_call: TRBD1; clone_size: -; j_call: TRBJ1-1; v_call: TRBV5-6; cdr3_nt: TGTGCCAGCAGCCCCTCTACAGGGGGGCTGAACACTGAAGCTTTCTTT; cdr3_aa: CASSPSTGGLNTEAFF
d_call: -; clone_size: -; j_call: TRBJ1-2; v_call: TRBV7-9; cdr3_nt: TGTGCCAGCAGCTCCCACTTTACCAGGGGAAGTGGCTATGGCTACACCTTC; cdr3_aa: CASSSHFTRGSGYGYTF
d_call: -; clone_size: -; j_call: TRBJ2-7; v_call: TRBV6-5; cdr3_nt: TGTGCCAGCAGCACATCCTACGAGCAGTACTTC; cdr3_aa: CASSTSYEQYF
d_call: TRBD1; clone_size: -; j_call: TRBJ1-2; v_call: TRBV29-1; cdr3_nt: TGCAGCGTAAAAGGACAGGCCTACTATGGCTACACCTTC; cdr3_aa: CSVKGQAYYGYTF
d_call: -; clone_size: few; j_call: TRBJ2-1; v_call: TRBV10-3; cdr3_nt: TGTGCCATCAGTGAGGGGATATTAGCGGACCACCATGAGCAGTTCTTC; cdr3_aa: CAISEGILADHHEQFF
d_call: TRBD2; clone_size: -; j_call: TRBJ2-1; v_call: TRBV28; cdr3_nt: TGTGCCACCGGGACTAGCGGGAGGTTCAATGAGCAGTTCTTC; cdr3_aa: CATGTSGRFNEQFF
d_call: -; clone_size: -; j_call: TRBJ1-1; v_call: TRBV5-4; cdr3_nt: TGTGCCAGCAGCTATGCCGGTCTGAACACTGAAGCTTTCTTT; cdr3_aa: CASSYAGLNTEAFF
d_call: TRBD2; clone_size: -; j_call: TRBJ2-3; v_call: TRBV7-6; cdr3_nt: TGTGCCAGCAGCTTAGCGGTCGTAGCGGGAGTAGCAGATACGCAGTATTTT; cdr3_aa: CASSLAVVAGVADTQYF
d_call: -; clone_size: once; j_call: TRBJ2-3; v_call: TRBV28; cdr3_nt: TGTGCCAGCAAGGGACTGCGCACAGATACGCAGTATTTT; cdr3_aa: CASKGLRTDTQYF
d_call: TRBD2; clone_size: -; j_call: TRBJ2-3; v_call: TRBV5-1; cdr3_nt: TGCGCCAGCAGCTTTGCGGGGAGTCTAGCGGGAGGGACAGATACGCAGTATTTT; cdr3_aa: CASSFAGSLAGGTDTQYF
d_call: TRBD2; clone_size: -; j_call: TRBJ2-7; v_call: TRBV5-1; cdr3_nt: TGCGCCAGCAGCTTGTCACTAGCGGGAGTCAACGAGCAGTACTTC; cdr3_aa: CASSLSLAGVNEQYF
d_call: -; clone_size: -; j_call: TRBJ1-1; v_call: TRBV7-9; cdr3_nt: TGTGCCAGCAGCTATCCCGGTGGGGCGAACACTGAAGCTTTCTTT; cdr3_aa: CASSYPGGANTEAFF
d_call: TRBD1; clone_size: -; j_call: TRBJ1-2; v_call: TRBV7-2; cdr3_nt: TGTGCCAGCAGCCCCGGGACAGGGAGACCCTATGGCTACACCTTC; cdr3_aa: CASSPGTGRPYGYTF
d_call: -; clone_size: -; j_call: TRBJ1-1; v_call: TRBV18; cdr3_nt: TGTGCCAGCGCAACCAGGGGTTGGGACACTGAAGCTTTCTTT; cdr3_aa: CASATRGWDTEAFF
d_call: -; clone_size: -; j_call: TRBJ2-5; v_call: TRBV10-2; cdr3_nt: TGCGCCAGCAGTGAGTTAGGGGTACAGCAAGAGACCCAGTACTTC; cdr3_aa: CASSELGVQQETQYF
d_call: -; clone_size: -; j_call: TRBJ1-4; v_call: TRBV6-6; cdr3_nt: TGTGCCAGCAGTTACGTGAAGGAGTATGAAAAACTGTTTTTT; cdr3_aa: CASSYVKEYEKLFF
d_call: -; clone_size: -; j_call: TRBJ1-4; v_call: TRBV30; cdr3_nt: TGTGCCTGGAGTGTAAAACAGCTTAATGAAAAACTGTTTTTT; cdr3_aa: CAWSVKQLNEKLFF
d_call: -; clone_size: -; j_call: TRBJ1-2; v_call: TRBV19; cdr3_nt: TGTGCCAGTAGACGACTGCGCCGTGGCTACACCTTC; cdr3_aa: CASRRLRRGYTF
d_call: -; clone_size: -; j_call: TRBJ2-1; v_call: TRBV7-6; cdr3_nt: TGTGCCAGCAGCTTAGCCCCCACGATTAGCAATGAGCAGTTCTTC; cdr3_aa: CASSLAPTISNEQFF
d_call: TRBD1; clone_size: -; j_call: TRBJ2-2; v_call: TRBV7-6; cdr3_nt: TGTGCCAGCAGCACAGGGGGACCTGGGCCTGCCGGGGAGCTGTTTTTT; cdr3_aa: CASSTGGPGPAGELFF
d_call: -; clone_size: once; j_call: TRBJ2-2; v_call: TRBV5-5; cdr3_nt: TGTGCCAGCAGCTCGGACACCGGGGAGCTGTTTTTT; cdr3_aa: CASSSDTGELFF